This T cell receptor (beta chain) was obtained from a study of blood T cell repertoires in COVID-19. For the study at large: Researchers got acute and convalescent COVID-19 samples from the United States, Italy and Spain. The analysed material was cDNA or gDNA that came from T cells, B-cell-depleted T cells, or PBMCs.

This clone was detected a few times. J gave up 5 bases and V 4 bases, and 16 bases lay outside the gene matches. The CDR3 consists of 18 residues. Germline loops: CDR1 MNHNS, CDR2 SASEGT. Authors' analysis steps: Estimation of nucleated cell counts relied on the amplification of reference gene primers. The data were produced by immunoSEQ multiplex PCR, yet TCRdb's version contains in-frame clones alone and is incomplete. The DNA gave D and trimming, while V, J and clone size come from that table. The sample has approximately 190,000 clones; approximately 84% are singletons. The sample taken for sequencing was peripheral blood. The rearrangement uses TRBV6-1 and TRBJ2-2; 7 positions match TRBD1. The sequence derives from a human donor with acute or convalescent COVID-19. The donor label of this sample is uncertain. The CDR3 nucleotides read TGTGCCAGCAGTGGCCGAGGGGGTCAGGGGGTCGGGACCGGGGAGCTGTTTTTT. This gives the protein CASSGRGGQGVGTGELFF.